This T cell receptor beta chain was documented in a study of OX40 agonist ivuxolimab in advanced cancers. Sequenced by immunoSEQ multiplex PCR; TCRdb stores in-frame clones only, minus some. The data contain around 72,000 clones, roughly 90% of them seen just once; the ten biggest clones take up around 8.3%. The CDR3 has 14 residues. Trimming took off 4 bases at V and 3 bases at J, with 13 bases between the two ends. Germline values: CDR1 SGHDT, CDR2 YYEEEE. The sequence was obtained from an adult with an advanced solid tumor such as melanoma, head and neck, liver or kidney cancer. The sequencing here drew on CD4+ or CD8+ T cells sorted from blood, taken in a trial of the OX40 agonist ivuxolimab. The chain employs TRBV5-6 and TRBJ1-2; no firm D call. The CDR3 here is CASSPEAAYYGYTF. CDR3 sequence (DNA): TGTGCCAGCAGCCCCGAGGCAGCATACTATGGCTACACCTTC.